This T cell receptor (beta chain) was sequenced for a study of Graves' ophthalmopathy and Graves' hyperthyroidism (dated by TCRdb to the late 2010s). Background on the whole study: Peripheral blood samples were taken at the time of initial diagnosis, before any treatment was given. To tell Graves' ophthalmopathy apart from Graves' hyperthyroidism, and to predict which patients would progress to ophthalmopathy, the study relied on TCR beta repertoire signatures. In total, 135 blood samples were TCR-sequenced: around 42 ophthalmopathy, some 75 hyperthyroidism and some 17 hyperthyroidism-to-ophthalmopathy patients. A discovery set of 90 to 100 patients (43 ophthalmopathy, about 55 stable hyperthyroidism) was enrolled to explore V-J signatures distinguishing ophthalmopathy from hyperthyroidism. The independent validation cohort included roughly 19 hyperthyroidism patients plus 17 patients who later progressed from hyperthyroidism to ophthalmopathy. In a handful of hyperthyroidism patients, the T-cell repertoire of thyroid tissue was compared with the T-cell repertoire of blood. Once sampling was done, hyperthyroidism patients were given methimazole at a starting dose of 30 mg daily, while ophthalmopathy patients were given high-dose intravenous methylprednisolone. The roughly 100 discovery patients were randomly divided into training and test sets at a 7:3 ratio. Findings and caveats that apply to the study as a whole: Among expanded thyroid clonotypes with frequency above 0.001, most also showed up in blood, which suggests that blood repertoires may reflect the thyroid immune response. In cross-validation, the 13-signature model distinguished ophthalmopathy from stable hyperthyroidism with around 90% sensitivity and 81.08% specificity, while in the test set the corresponding values were 80% and 75%. In validation, the model predicted ophthalmopathy progression with more than 55% sensitivity and around 72% specificity; some twelve predicted patients were CT-confirmed with GO in a median of approximately 6.5 months. Sample size was not statistically predetermined, and group allocation was not concealed from the investigators.

Points on this clonotype: Its antigen is still unknown. Per-base quality was not reported, and no clone a single base away is much larger than it.

From the germline V gene, CDR1 is SGDLS and CDR2 is YYNGEE. Germline trimming amounts to 0 bases on V and 3 bases on J, with 3 as the count of junction bases outside the gene matches. Taken from cysteine to phenylalanine, the CDR3 has 15 residues. CDR3 DNA is the only sequence kept; it has 45 bases, read in frame from the first base. Hyperthyroidism was considered stable if no progression to ophthalmopathy occurred within 18 months of follow-up. The hyperthyroidism patients were 18 to 65 years old and newly diagnosed, with a disease duration of less than 2 months. Patients with other autoimmune diseases, uncontrolled infections, pregnancy or lactation were excluded from the study. Diagnosis was based on clinical symptoms, serum thyroxine, TRAb, thyroid ultrasound and orbital computed tomography. Ficoll-Paque density gradient centrifugation was used to isolate PBMCs from 9.5 to 10 ml of fresh peripheral blood. Total RNA was extracted with Trizol reagent and quality-checked on an Agilent 2100 Bioanalyzer.

For repertoire sequencing, TCR beta CDR3 regions were amplified from RNA transcripts. HTBI primers and the Qiagen OneStep RT-PCR kit were used in a first-round RT-PCR, which was followed by a second-round multiplex PCR, size selection and purification. Libraries were sequenced paired-end with 100 bp reads on an Illumina HiSeq2000. Turning to the authors' computational methods: Reads were processed with SOAPnuke, discarding reads with adapters, uncalled bases, mean Phred below 15, or no exact constant-primer or identifier match. High-quality paired reads were merged with COPE v1.2.5. Clonotypes were defined as unique nucleotide sequences and were aligned to IMGT TRB V, D and J references using MiTCR v1.1. Only V-J combinations with frequency above 0.0001 were analysed, covering around 99% of repertoires. A TCR clonal expansion and chaos score per V-J combination was defined as the ratio of F50 clonal expansion to chaos observed in the TCRdist matrix. Welch's t-statistics and random forest were used to reduce the features to roughly 14 V-J combinations, which were then used as input to a naive Bayes classifier. The Morisita-Horn index was used to measure how similar the thyroid and blood repertoires were. TCRdb reprocessed the public reads (quality trimming at Q25 with fastp, clone calling with MiXCR) and kept in-frame beta chains. Here each entry gathers all rows of one CDR3 protein and keeps the most common genes and DNA. TCRdb's processing, not the authors' own work, is the source of the V and J calls. The sample table holds 680,000 or so distinct CDR3 sequences, of which about 20% were seen once. The ten largest clones take up approximately 7.7% of the sample.

The sequencing input was peripheral blood. The chain links TRBV9 with TRBJ1-2, with 9 junctional bases fitting TRBD1. This TCR came from a woman aged 18-29 years with stable Graves' hyperthyroidism. Some clones in this sample may be carry-over from other donors' samples. Donor details come from another sample of the same person, matched by shared clones. The CDR3 amino acid sequence is: CASSVGWTGDYGYTF. The nucleotide sequence is TGTGCCAGCAGCGTAGGATGGACAGGGGACTATGGCTACACCTTC.